The text below deals with one T cell receptor beta chain. Here immunoSEQ multiplex PCR was the method, and the copy in TCRdb shows in-frame clones only, minus some. The data contain about 12,000 clones, around three quarters of them seen just once; the ten biggest clones take up roughly 2%. This record belongs to a study of chemoradiotherapy in HPV16-positive cancers. As for the study in general: Candidate HPV-specific clones and shared TCR motifs came from a couple of HPV16-positive patients.

This CDR3 has 14 residues. Germline assignment: CDR1 SNHLY and CDR2 FYNNEI. The trim removed 9 bases at V and 2 bases at J, leaving 8 bases unmatched. The chain employs TRBV2 and TRBJ1-2; 8 positions match TRBD1. The sequence derives from a human donor with HPV-associated anogenital cancer. Sampling was conducted from a patient who underwent chemoradiotherapy. For the CDR3, the DNA is TGTGCCAGTAGGCCGGGACAGGCGAACTATGGCTACACCTTC. Its translation: CASRPGQANYGYTF.